The 12 T cell receptor beta chains below were found in one sample sequenced in a study of glioma-infiltrating T cells. Using RNA template, CDR3s of TCR alpha and beta were amplified with iRepertoire arm-PCR. TCRdb used MiXCR to reprocess the multiplex PCR reads, holding one entry per CDR3 protein. This sample has 100,000 to 150,000 distinct CDR3 sequences, with under 25% found just once. Source material: glioma tissue, nonneoplastic brain tissue, or PBMCs (not recorded which). These receptors all come from a human donor with low-grade glioma or glioblastoma, undergoing nonglioma brain surgery, or in good health (not recorded which).

J is TRBJ2-5 and V is TRBV7-7; no reliable D call. Trimming pared 5 bases from V and 1 base from J, leaving 8 bases between. The CDR3 loop spans 13 amino acids. Germline assignment: CDR1 SSHAT and CDR2 FNYEAQ (reference sequence). The DNA of the CDR3 is TGTGCCAGCAGCCTAGTACCCCAAGAGACCCAGTACTTC. Translating it yields CASSLVPQETQYF.

The chain employs TRBV2 and TRBJ2-1, with no clear D. The ends were cut back, 8 bases at V and 6 bases at J, with 14 bases in the middle. The CDR3 covers 13 residues. Per germline, CDR1 SNHLY and CDR2 FYNNEI. The CDR3 is CASSSDLSNEQFF. CDR3 sequence (DNA): TGTGCCAGCTCGTCCGACCTTTCCAATGAGCAGTTCTTC. Using reference TRBV2 and TRBJ2-1 for the parts outside the CDR3, the full variable domain is EPEVTQTPSHQVTQMGQEVILRCVPISNHLYFYWYRQILGQKVEFLVSFYNNEISEKSEIFDDQFSVERPDGSNFTLKIRSTKLEDSAMYFCASSSDLSNEQFFGPGTRLTVL.

The CDR3 reads CALAASGISTDTQYF. The CDR3, as DNA: TGTGCCCTGGCTGCTAGCGGGATTAGCACAGATACGCAGTATTTT. The chain links TRBV10-3 to TRBJ2-3, with 9 bases matching TRBD2. Trimming took 11 bases from V and 0 from J; bases not matched to a gene: 9. The CDR3 is 15 amino acids. The germline V gene encodes CDR1 ENHRY and CDR2 SYGVKD.

At least ten counts were recorded for this clonotype. The rearrangement joins TRBV27 to TRBJ2-1; D might be TRBD2 (7 bases). CDR3 length: 15 residues. Germline values: CDR1 MNHEY, CDR2 SMNVEV (reference sequence). V was trimmed by 7 bases and J by 2 bases, leaving 15 bases between them. The CDR3 loop reads CASTAWRGPYNEQFF. Written as DNA, the CDR3 is TGTGCCAGCACCGCTTGGCGGGGGCCCTACAATGAGCAGTTCTTC.

This clonotype has more than one count but fewer than ten. The rearrangement joins TRBV7-2 to TRBJ2-1, with 12 bases matching TRBD2. The CDR3 sequence is 16 residues long. Germline CDR1 reads SGHTA; CDR2 reads FQGNSA. V shed 4 bases and J 7 bases; nucleotides not matched to a gene: 8. The CDR3 nucleotides read TGTGCCAGCAGCTCCCGACTAGCGGGGGCCCCGAATGAGCAGTTCTTC. This gives the protein CASSSRLAGAPNEQFF.

This clonotype came up many times. CDR3 nucleotide sequence: TGTGCCACCAGTGATTTGACAGGGATTGGCGGACGGCAGTTCTTC. Translated: CATSDLTGIGGRQFF. The chain recombines TRBV24-1 with TRBJ2-1, with D possibly matching TRBD1 (6 bases). Germline lookup yields CDR1 KGHDR and CDR2 SFDVKD. This CDR3 has 15 residues. V was pared by 0 bases and J by 12 bases, with 17 bases between.

The chain's CDR3 is CASSLAPTLMNTEAFF. CDR3 DNA sequence: TGTGCCAGCAGCTTAGCCCCGACACTTATGAACACTGAAGCTTTCTTT. V is TRBV7-2 and J is TRBJ1-1; D not certain. This CDR3 is 16 amino acids long. V dropped 0 bases and J dropped 0 bases, with 11 bases sitting between them. Germline assignment: CDR1 SGHTA and CDR2 FQGNSA.

The chain employs TRBV20-1 and TRBJ2-5; the match to TRBD2 covers 8 bases. V was clipped by 5 bases and J by 4 bases; unmatched bases: 18. Germline CDR1 and CDR2: DFQATT and SNEGSKA (reference sequence). The CDR3 is made up of 17 amino acids. The CDR3: CSAHPGLEGGPRETQYF. The CDR3 coding sequence is TGCAGTGCTCACCCGGGACTAGAGGGGGGGCCTCGAGAGACCCAGTACTTC.

In nucleotides, the CDR3 is TGTGCCAGCAGCTGGGCTAGCACGAGGGATGAGCAGTTCTTC. It encodes CASSWASTRDEQFF. The chain joins TRBV6-1 to TRBJ2-1; maybe TRBD2 (5 bases). Trimming shortened V by 6 bases and J by 8 bases, and 17 bases separated the two germline ends. The CDR3 runs to 14 residues. CDR1 is MNHNS, CDR2 SASEGT, per germline.

This clonotype was seen only a few times. In DNA form, the CDR3 reads TGTGCCAGCAGCCACTGGACCACGGGCGGTGAGCAGTTCTTC. Its protein is CASSHWTTGGEQFF. J is TRBJ2-1 and V is TRBV14; D remains ambiguous. This CDR3 region has 14 residues. The V gene's germline CDR1 is SGHDN and CDR2 FVKESK. V shed 3 bases and J shed 9 bases, with 15 bases lying between them.

In this sample, this clonotype turned up many times. The chain carries TRBV27 and TRBJ2-3, with D tentatively TRBD2 (5 bases). Trimming removed 2 bases from V and 7 bases from J, with 13 bases in between. Germline values: CDR1 MNHEY, CDR2 SMNVEV (reference sequence). The CDR3 extends over 14 amino acids. The CDR3 protein is CASSLEPTGNTQYF. In DNA form, the CDR3 reads TGTGCCAGCAGTTTAGAGCCGACGGGGAATACGCAGTATTTT.

At least ten counts were recorded for this clonotype. V is TRBV6-1 and J is TRBJ2-7; TRBD1 aligns across 8 bases. The CDR3 is 13 amino acids. The germline V gene has CDR1 MNHNS and CDR2 SASEGT. Trimming removed 7 bases from V and 2 bases from J; junction bases left unmatched: 4. The CDR3 here is CASTLGQAYEQYV. The CDR3 bases are TGTGCCAGCACCCTGGGACAGGCCTACGAGCAGTACGTC.